This T cell receptor beta chain appears in the sequencing data of a study of siplizumab effects on memory and regulatory T cells. Study-wide results and caveats: Sequences that were alloreactive and traceable to unstimulated CD4+ memory cells were significantly reduced by siplizumab. Naive T cell populations appeared to exhibit greater diversity than memory cells and appeared to be major alloresponse contributors.

Some 10^5 TCR templates were measured in each sample. Repertoires were generated with immunoSEQ multiplex PCR, while TCRdb's copy carries only in-frame clones and drops some. The sample has more than 85,000 clones; 92% are singletons. V lost 5 bases to trimming and J lost 5 bases; unmatched junction nucleotides: 8. This CDR3 has 14 amino acids. The germline CDR1 and CDR2 sequences are SGHRS and YFSETQ. Concerning this clone itself: Its antigen is not identified.

The chain uses TRBV5-1 and TRBJ2-7; 9 bases are a match to TRBD2. The TCR originated in a human donor in good health. The material sequenced was CD4+ T cells sorted from blood. CDR3 in amino acids: CASRYSGSNHEQYF. The DNA of the CDR3 is TGCGCCAGCAGATATAGCGGGAGTAACCACGAGCAGTACTTC.